The sequence of this T cell receptor beta chain was determined in a study of T cells in Graves' hyperthyroidism and ophthalmopathy. Points from the study as a whole: Ophthalmopathy got predicted by the model a median 6.5 months before its onset.

The investigators amplified TCR beta CDR3 regions from RNA transcripts. RT-PCR in the first round (using the HTBI primer set) targeted the TCR CDR3. MiXCR, applied by TCRdb to the multiplex PCR reads, yields one record per CDR3 protein. The table records roughly 570,000 distinct CDR3 sequences, 15% to 19% of them present only once. V was pared by 0 bases and J by 3 bases, with 6 bases between. This CDR3 has 14 amino acids. Germline CDR1 is LNHNV and CDR2 is YYDKDF (reference sequence). A note on this clonotype: The antigen is unknown.

The sample comprised blood. This sequence originates from a woman aged 25 to 39 with Graves' hyperthyroidism. The gene calls are TRBV15 and TRBJ1-3; possibly TRBD1 for D (5 bases). In DNA, the CDR3 is TGTGCCACCAGCAGAGAAAGGGGTGGAAACACCATATATTTT. This sequence encodes CATSRERGGNTIYF.